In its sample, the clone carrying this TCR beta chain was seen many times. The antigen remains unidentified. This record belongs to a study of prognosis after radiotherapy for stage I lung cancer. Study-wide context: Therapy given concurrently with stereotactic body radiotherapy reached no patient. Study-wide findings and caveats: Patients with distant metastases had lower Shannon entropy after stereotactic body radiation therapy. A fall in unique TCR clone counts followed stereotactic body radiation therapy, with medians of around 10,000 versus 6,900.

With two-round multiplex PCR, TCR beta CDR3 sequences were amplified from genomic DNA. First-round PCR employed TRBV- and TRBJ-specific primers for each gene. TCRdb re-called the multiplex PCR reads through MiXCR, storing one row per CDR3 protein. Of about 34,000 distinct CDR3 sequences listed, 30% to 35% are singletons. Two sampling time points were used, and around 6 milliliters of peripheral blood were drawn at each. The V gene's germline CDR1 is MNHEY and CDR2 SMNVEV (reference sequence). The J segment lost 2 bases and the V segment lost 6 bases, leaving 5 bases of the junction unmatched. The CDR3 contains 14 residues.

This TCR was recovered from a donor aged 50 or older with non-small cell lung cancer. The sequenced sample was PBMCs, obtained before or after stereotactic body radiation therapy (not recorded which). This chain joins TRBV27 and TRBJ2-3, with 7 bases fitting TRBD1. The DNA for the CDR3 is TGTGCCAGCAGGGGACAGTACCCCACAGATACGCAGTATTTT. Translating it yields CASRGQYPTDTQYF.